The clone carrying this TCR beta chain was observed at least ten times. The antigen is not known. Germline assignment: CDR1 LGHDT and CDR2 YNNKEL (reference sequence). The CDR3 sequence is 15 residues long. The V segment lost 5 bases and the J segment 2 bases; nucleotides outside the gene matches: 3. The entry originates in a study of identical twins. Study observations and caveats: Excess sharing between twins was weaker in beta out-of-frame sequences. Those out-of-frame alpha sequences shared by twins showed an excess of low generation probability.

A universal primer binding site was introduced by template switching. The final cDNA contained unique molecular identifiers. MiXCR, applied by TCRdb to the 5' RACE reads, yields one record per CDR3 protein. The sample lists 420,000 or so distinct CDR3 sequences; roughly 18% were seen once. This receptor was taken from a man between 50 and 59 years old in good health. The chain links TRBV3-1 to TRBJ2-4, with TRBD2 identical over 10 bases. Input material: naive T cells sorted from blood. CDR3 loop: CASSTSGITKNIQYF. The CDR3 DNA is TGTGCCAGCAGCACTAGCGGGATTACCAAAAACATTCAGTACTTC.